These 28 T cell receptor beta chains share one sample of origin, sequenced in a study of vaccination effects on CD4 cells after COVID-19. Using immunoSEQ multiplex PCR, the repertoire was profiled, and TCRdb retains in-frame clones only, with some absent. This sample has more than 60,000 clones, with about 74% found just once. Scientists isolated CD4+ T cells after an approximately 10-day culture period ended. Two-dose BNT162b2 or mRNA-1273 vaccination was given to participants. Their specific antigens are unknown. The sample was CD4+ T cells from PBMCs cultured without peptide, taken after COVID-19 vaccination. These receptors were taken from a human donor who received a COVID-19 vaccine.

V is TRBV6-5 and J is TRBJ1-3; TRBD1 is a possible D gene (5 bases). CDR1 is MNHEY and CDR2 is SVGAGI in the germline V gene. This CDR3 region has 14 residues. V lost 6 bases, J lost 0 bases, and 9 bases lay in between. This CDR3 is CASRGVSSGNTIYF. DNA for the CDR3: TGTGCCAGCAGGGGGGTGAGCTCTGGAAACACCATATATTTT.

The chain recombines TRBV7-2 with TRBJ1-2, with TRBD1 identical over 7 bases. With V trimmed by 3 bases and J by 2 bases, 3 bases remained unmatched. The CDR3 consists of 14 residues. The germline CDR1 and CDR2 sequences are SGHTA and FQGNSA. The CDR3 DNA follows: TGTGCCAGCAGCTTTCCGGGACAGAACTATGGCTACACCTTC. Amino acids: CASSFPGQNYGYTF.

This chain joins TRBV6-2 or TRBV6-3 and TRBJ1-6; maybe TRBD1 (5 bases). Germline V gene lookup returns CDR1 MNHEY and CDR2 SVGEGT. The CDR3 totals 19 residues. V gave up 3 bases and J gave up 7 bases, with 25 bases separating them. CDR3 coding DNA: TGTGCCAGCAGTTATCTAAGGCAGGGTGGTTCGAATTGGAATTCACCCCTCCACTTT. This codes for CASSYLRQGGSNWNSPLHF.

This clone showed up just a few times. The J gene is TRBJ2-2, the V gene TRBV5-5; D may be TRBD2 (6 bases). CDR3 length equals 14 residues. Germline CDR1 is SGHKS and CDR2 is YYEKEE (reference sequence). Trimming shortened V by 6 bases and J by 4 bases, and 13 bases separated the two germline ends. CDR3 in DNA: TGTGCCAGCATCGGAGGGCCGGGCACCGGGGAGCTGTTTTTT. Translated, it gives CASIGGPGTGELFF.

This clone appeared a single time. This chain connects TRBV6-2 or TRBV6-3 to TRBJ1-1; D call uncertain. The CDR3 spans 14 residues. The V end was cut by 3 bases, the J end by 10 bases, with 18 bases between. Germline loops: CDR1 MNHEY, CDR2 SVGEGT. The CDR3 sequence: CASSYRALLVGAFF. The CDR3 DNA is TGTGCCAGCAGTTATCGAGCTTTACTCGTCGGAGCTTTCTTT.

This chain links TRBV2 with TRBJ1-1, with D unresolved. V dropped 7 bases and J dropped 4 bases, with 16 bases sitting between them. Germline CDR1 reads SNHLY; CDR2 reads FYNNEI. The CDR3 sequence is 14 residues long. CDR3 amino acids: CASTKPQTSTEAFF. The CDR3 bases are TGTGCCAGCACTAAGCCCCAGACCAGCACTGAAGCTTTCTTT.

This chain connects TRBV24-1 to TRBJ1-1; 11 nucleotides match TRBD1. V lost 4 bases, J lost 4 bases, and 4 bases stayed unmatched. Germline-derived CDR1 and CDR2 are KGHDR and SFDVKD. The CDR3 spans 15 residues. CDR3 in amino acids: CATSESGTGGTEAFF. The CDR3 region has the DNA TGTGCCACCAGTGAGTCCGGGACAGGGGGCACTGAAGCTTTCTTT.

The chain is built from TRBV2 and TRBJ1-3; D possibly corresponds to TRBD1 (6 bases). V was clipped by 2 bases and J by 3 bases, with 17 bases between them. This CDR3 region has 17 residues. Germline assignment: CDR1 SNHLY and CDR2 FYNNEI. The CDR3 here is CASSEIQGRGYGNTIYF. The CDR3 nucleotides read TGTGCCAGCAGTGAAATACAAGGCAGGGGTTATGGAAACACCATATATTTT. Filled out from reference TRBV2 and TRBJ1-3, the complete variable domain reads EPEVTQTPSHQVTQMGQEVILRCVPISNHLYFYWYRQILGQKVEFLVSFYNNEISEKSEIFDDQFSVERPDGSNFTLKIRSTKLEDSAMYFCASSEIQGRGYGNTIYFGEGSWLTVV.

This clone came up once. This sequence joins TRBV18 and TRBJ1-4; D not certain. Germline CDR1 and CDR2: KGHSH and LQKENI. The CDR3 extends over 15 amino acids. Deletions cut 2 bases from V and 8 bases from J, with 15 bases between. CDR3 DNA sequence: TGTGCCAGCTCACCAACTATGGGGAAAGACGAAAAACTGTTTTTT. It codes for CASSPTMGKDEKLFF.

The V call is TRBV3-1 (or the pseudogene TRBV3-2), the J call TRBJ1-2; weak D call: TRBD1 (6 bases). CDR1 LGHDT and CDR2 YNNKEL come from the germline V gene (reference sequence). Trimming removed 1 base from V and 9 bases from J, with 12 bases in between. This CDR3 has 13 residues. CDR3 protein: CASSQASGARYTF. As DNA, the CDR3 is TGTGCCAGCAGCCAAGCGTCAGGGGCCCGCTACACCTTC.

The rearrangement joins TRBV9 to TRBJ2-3; a possible D gene is TRBD1 (5 bases). V lost 1 base, J lost 4 bases, and 13 bases lay in between. Looked up from germline, CDR1 is SGDLS and CDR2 is YYNGEE. The CDR3 is 15 residues long. CDR3 amino acids: CASSVTQGIADTQYF. The DNA of the CDR3 is TGTGCCAGCAGCGTAACCCAGGGAATAGCAGATACGCAGTATTTT.

The rearrangement uses TRBV27 and TRBJ1-1, with D maybe TRBD1 (6 bases). Germline V gene lookup returns CDR1 MNHEY and CDR2 SMNVEV (reference sequence). The CDR3 loop spans 13 amino acids. V was shortened by 5 bases and J by 7 bases, with 14 bases between the two germline ends. CDR3 protein: CASSPLTGHEAFF. The DNA of the CDR3 is TGTGCCAGCAGTCCCCTTACAGGGCATGAAGCTTTCTTT.

This chain uses TRBV3-1 (or the pseudogene TRBV3-2) with TRBJ1-1; D uncertain. Trimming removed 0 bases from V and 2 bases from J, with 7 bases in between. CDR1 LGHDT and CDR2 YNNKEL come from the germline V gene (reference sequence). The CDR3 runs to 14 residues. Here the CDR3 DNA reads TGTGCCAGCAGCCAAGATATAAGAAACACTGAAGCTTTCTTT. It yields the protein CASSQDIRNTEAFF.

Of note for this clone: The junction departs from the called germline gene at one end, perhaps through a read error. The chain employs TRBV19 and TRBJ2-1, with TRBD1 matching 7 bases. Looked up from germline, CDR1 is LNHDA and CDR2 is SQIVND (reference sequence). The CDR3 spans 15 residues. CDR3 loop: CASRIGGASYNEQFF. For the CDR3, the DNA is TGTGCCAGTAGGATAGGGGGCGCGTCCTACAATGAGCAGTTCTTC.

This clone occurred a few times. This chain connects TRBV28 to TRBJ2-1; tentatively, D is TRBD1 (6 bases). CDR1 and CDR2 (germline): MDHEN, SYDVKM. V dropped 10 bases and J dropped 8 bases, with 15 bases sitting between them. This CDR3 is built from 12 residues. The CDR3 loop reads CATLDRLYEQFF. DNA of the CDR3: TGTGCCACCCTGGACAGACTTTATGAGCAGTTCTTC.

The chain has TRBV6-5 and TRBJ2-1; perhaps TRBD2 as D (6 bases). Trimming took 6 bases from V and 3 from J, leaving 15 bases between them. From germline, CDR1 is MNHEY and CDR2 SVGAGI. The CDR3 is made up of 15 amino acids. CDR3 coding DNA: TGTGCCAGCAGCCTCGGGACTCCTGTCTACAATGAGCAGTTCTTC. Amino acids: CASSLGTPVYNEQFF.

The V and J genes are TRBV4-1 and TRBJ1-5, with no clear D. Germline CDR1 reads MGHRA; CDR2 reads YSYEKL. The CDR3 is 16 residues long. Trimming took 1 base from V and 4 from J, leaving 14 bases between them. CDR3 nucleotide sequence: TGCGCCAGCAGCCAAGCGTTGCCAGGTGGAAATCAGCCCCAGCATTTT. Protein sequence: CASSQALPGGNQPQHF.

The CDR3 is CASRRGGGNIQYF. The CDR3 DNA reads TGTGCCAGTCGAAGGGGTGGCGGAAACATTCAGTACTTC. The V gene is TRBV19, the J gene TRBJ2-4; tentatively, D is TRBD1 (5 bases). Germline CDR1 LNHDA, CDR2 SQIVND (reference sequence). The CDR3 spans 13 residues. V was cut by 8 bases and J by 6 bases, with 14 bases left in between.

The chain recombines TRBV9 with TRBJ1-3; D is ambiguous. There are 15 residues in the CDR3. Trimming took off 3 bases at V and 2 bases at J, with 12 bases between the two ends. Germline V gives CDR1 SGDLS, CDR2 YYNGEE. The CDR3, as DNA: TGTGCCAGCAGCGCAACGACAATAACTGGAAACACCATATATTTT. This codes for CASSATTITGNTIYF.

The V and J genes are TRBV6-2 or TRBV6-3 and TRBJ1-2; the match to TRBD1 covers 9 bases. The J segment lost 6 bases and the V segment lost 4 bases, leaving 9 bases of the junction unmatched. The CDR3 is 15 residues long. Germline V CDR1 and CDR2: MNHEY, SVGEGT. The CDR3 is CASSSPSTGGNGYTF. CDR3 nucleotides: TGTGCCAGCAGTTCCCCCTCAACAGGGGGCAATGGCTACACCTTC.

The genes are TRBV21-1 and TRBJ1-1; the table's D call, TRBD1, has no DNA check behind it. TRBV21-1 is listed as a pseudogene. The CDR3 is 15 residues long. DNA for the CDR3: TGTGCCAGCAGCAAATTCACAGGGAAAGCGTTTGGAGCTTTCTTT. It yields the protein CASSKFTGKAFGAFF.

The J gene is TRBJ2-2, the V gene TRBV18, with 8 bases fitting TRBD1. The CDR3 contains 18 residues. Germline CDR1 is KGHSH and CDR2 is LQKENI. After removal of 0 bases from V and 1 base from J, the junction contained 7 bases not matched to a gene. The CDR3 loop reads CASSPPRGDRGNTGELFF. The CDR3 DNA reads TGTGCCAGCTCACCACCTCGGGGAGACAGGGGGAACACCGGGGAGCTGTTTTTT. Looking up the rest from reference TRBV18 and TRBJ2-2 gives the full variable domain: NAGVMQNPRHLVRRRGQEARLRCSPMKGHSHVYWYRQLPEEGLKFMVYLQKENIIDESGMPKERFSAEFPKEGPSILRIQQVVRGDSAAYFCASSPPRGDRGNTGELFFGEGSRLTVL.

This clone has more than one count but fewer than ten. This chain joins TRBV5-1 and TRBJ1-3; D not resolved. Germline-derived CDR1 and CDR2 are SGHRS and YFSETQ. CDR3 length: 13 amino acids. The ends were cut back, 7 bases at V and 0 bases at J, with 8 bases in the middle. CDR3 sequence reads: CASSTASGNTIYF. CDR3 coding DNA: TGCGCCAGCTCCACAGCCTCTGGAAACACCATATATTTT.

This clone occurred once. The chain combines TRBV29-1 with TRBJ2-5; D is unresolved. Deletions cut 0 bases from V and 5 bases from J, with 7 bases between. The CDR3 has 12 residues. Germline CDR1 reads SQVTM; CDR2 reads ANQGSEA. This CDR3 is CSVEDFPETQYF. In DNA, the CDR3 is TGCAGCGTTGAAGATTTCCCGGAGACCCAGTACTTC.

This clone was detected a few times. The genes are TRBV5-4 and TRBJ2-2; TRBD2 agrees at 12 bases. Germline lookup yields CDR1 SGHNT and CDR2 YYREEE (reference sequence). The CDR3 extends over 17 amino acids. J lost 3 bases, V lost 4 bases, and 7 bases had no gene match. In DNA form, the CDR3 reads TGTGCCAGCAGCCCCGCTAGCGGGGGGGCCTACACCGGGGAGCTGTTTTTT. Protein: CASSPASGGAYTGELFF.

The V gene is TRBV18, the J gene TRBJ2-2, with 10 bases that match TRBD2. The V segment lost 6 bases and the J segment 0 bases; nucleotides outside the gene matches: 4. CDR1 and CDR2 from the germline V gene are KGHSH and LQKENI. CDR3 length: 16 amino acids. The CDR3 sequence is CASSALAGTNTGELFF. In DNA form, the CDR3 reads TGTGCCAGCTCCGCACTAGCGGGGACGAACACCGGGGAGCTGTTTTTT.

In this sample, this clone turned up once. This rearrangement joins TRBV5-8 to TRBJ1-1; D is uncertain. The V and J ends lost 4 bases and 5 bases respectively, with 18 bases between them. CDR1 and CDR2 (germline): SGHTS, YDEGEE. This CDR3 spans 15 amino acids. CDR3: CASSRGKLIGTEAFF. The CDR3 nucleotides are TGTGCCAGCAGCCGCGGGAAGTTGATTGGGACTGAAGCTTTCTTT.

This clone turned up a few times. The chain couples TRBV19 to TRBJ1-5; D might be TRBD1 (5 bases). This CDR3 region has 15 residues. Trimming removed 3 bases from V and 6 bases from J, with 15 bases in between. The germline V gene has CDR1 LNHDA and CDR2 SQIVND (reference sequence). This CDR3 is CASSIRGPMTQPQHF. CDR3 nucleotide sequence: TGTGCCAGTAGTATTAGGGGACCCATGACTCAGCCCCAGCATTTT.